The 30 T cell receptor beta chains presented below share a single source sample, sequenced in a study of cytomegalovirus exposure and HLA in healthy donors. PCR was performed using 60 Vbeta and 13 Jbeta primers. The table came from immunoSEQ multiplex PCR; TCRdb's copy has only in-frame clones and leaves some out. The sample has approximately 150,000 clones; around three quarters are singletons. Sequenced sample: PBMCs. These receptors were obtained from a woman younger than 45 in good health and CMV-seronegative.

This clone was detected once. V gene TRBV29-1 combines with J gene TRBJ1-4, with 7 bases aligning to TRBD1. Unmatched junction bases numbered 2, after V lost 3 bases and J lost 4 bases. CDR1 and CDR2 (germline): SQVTM, ANQGSEA. The CDR3 is 13 amino acids. DNA of the CDR3: TGCAGCGTTGAGGGGGACAGTAATGAAAAACTGTTTTTT. This encodes CSVEGDSNEKLFF.

This clone was observed once. V usage is TRBV27 and J usage is TRBJ2-1, with a weak D call TRBD2 (6 bases). There are 15 residues in the CDR3. Per the germline V gene, CDR1 is MNHEY and CDR2 is SMNVEV (reference sequence). V dropped 6 bases and J dropped 6 bases, with 18 bases sitting between them. This CDR3 reads CASSTPGLIINEQFF. In DNA form, the CDR3 reads TGTGCCAGCAGCACCCCGGGACTCATAATCAATGAGCAGTTCTTC.

This chain joins TRBV15 and TRBJ1-2, with 9 nucleotides matching TRBD1. The CDR3 sequence is 17 residues long. Trimming took 4 bases from V and 4 from J; bases not matched to a gene: 13. Germline assignment: CDR1 LNHNV and CDR2 YYDKDF (reference sequence). The DNA for the CDR3 is TGTGCCACCAGCATCTACCCGGGACAGGGAGTTGGCTATGGCTACACCTTC. Protein sequence: CATSIYPGQGVGYGYTF.

This clone has more than one count but fewer than ten. The chain combines TRBV13 with TRBJ2-7; TRBD1 agrees at 10 bases. Trimming took 5 bases from V and 3 from J; bases not matched to a gene: 7. This CDR3 spans 15 amino acids. Germline assignment: CDR1 PRHDT and CDR2 FYEKMQ (reference sequence). CDR3 in amino acids: CASSAVGTGDYEQYF. CDR3 sequence (DNA): TGTGCCAGCAGCGCGGTCGGGACAGGGGACTACGAGCAGTACTTC.

This chain links TRBV7-9 with TRBJ2-1; possible D gene TRBD1, 5 bases. CDR3 length: 15 residues. The germline V gene has CDR1 SEHNR and CDR2 FQNEAQ (reference sequence). Trimming pared 3 bases from V and 7 bases from J, leaving 16 bases between. Here the CDR3 reads CASSFDRRLFNEQFF. The CDR3 bases are TGTGCCAGCAGCTTTGACAGAAGACTTTTTAATGAGCAGTTCTTC. Filled out from reference TRBV7-9 and TRBJ2-1, the complete variable domain reads DTGVSQNPRHKITKRGQNVTFRCDPISEHNRLYWYRQTLGQGPEFLTYFQNEAQLEKSRLLSDRFSAERPKGSFSTLEIQRTEQGDSAMYLCASSFDRRLFNEQFFGPGTRLTVL.

This chain uses TRBV7-9 with TRBJ1-2, with D possibly being TRBD1 (5 bases). This CDR3 has 16 residues. The V end lost 1 base, the J end lost 6 bases, and 18 bases lay between the germline ends. CDR1 SEHNR and CDR2 FQNEAQ come from the germline V gene (reference sequence). The chain's CDR3 is CASSLELPGPGDGYTF. The CDR3 coding sequence is TGTGCCAGCAGCTTAGAATTACCGGGGCCGGGGGATGGCTACACCTTC.

The J gene is TRBJ2-1, the V gene TRBV9, with D perhaps matching TRBD1 (5 bases). Trimming shortened V by 3 bases and J by 0 bases, and 10 bases separated the two germline ends. Germline V gene data show CDR1 as SGDLS and CDR2 as YYNGEE. The CDR3 totals 15 residues. The CDR3 DNA follows: TGTGCCAGCAGCGCAAAGGGGAACTCCTACAATGAGCAGTTCTTC. Its protein is CASSAKGNSYNEQFF.

The gene calls are TRBV4-2 and TRBJ2-1, with a tentative D call TRBD2 (5 bases). The germline V gene encodes CDR1 LGHNA and CDR2 YNFKEQ. V lost 0 bases and J lost 2, with 11 bases in between. There are 16 residues in the CDR3. The CDR3 sequence: CASSQEAGLPYNEQFF. The CDR3 DNA reads TGTGCCAGCAGCCAAGAGGCGGGCCTTCCCTACAATGAGCAGTTCTTC.

The chain joins TRBV19 to TRBJ2-7; maybe TRBD1 (6 bases). There are 14 residues in the CDR3. The V end lost 3 bases, the J end lost 3 bases, and 12 bases lay between the germline ends. In germline, CDR1 is LNHDA, CDR2 SQIVND (reference sequence). The DNA of the CDR3 is TGTGCCAGTAGTATCGGGACACTATACTACGAGCAGTACTTC. Translating it yields CASSIGTLYYEQYF.

The chain couples TRBV5-6 to TRBJ2-7, with 11 nucleotides matching TRBD2. The germline V gene encodes CDR1 SGHDT and CDR2 YYEEEE. The CDR3 runs 15 residues. The V segment lost 4 bases and the J segment 2 bases; nucleotides outside the gene matches: 5. The chain's CDR3 is CASSSLAGGPYEQYF. In nucleotides, the CDR3 is TGTGCCAGCAGCAGCCTAGCGGGAGGCCCCTACGAGCAGTACTTC.

V usage is TRBV19 and J usage is TRBJ2-1; 9 positions agree with TRBD1. Germline V CDR1 and CDR2: LNHDA, SQIVND (reference sequence). V was pared by 3 bases and J by 8 bases, with 8 bases of the junction left unmatched. This CDR3 spans 15 amino acids. CDR3 nucleotides: TGTGCCAGTAGTATTTCGTGGGGACAGGGCCATGAGCAGTTCTTC. Its translation is CASSISWGQGHEQFF. Combining the CDR3 with reference TRBV19 and TRBJ2-1 gives the whole variable domain DGGITQSPKYLFRKEGQNVTLSCEQNLNHDAMYWYRQDPGQGLRLIYYSQIVNDFQKGDIAEGYSVSREKKESFPLTVTSAQKNPTAFYLCASSISWGQGHEQFFGPGTRLTVL.

The chain combines TRBV4-2 with TRBJ2-2; D is ambiguous. The CDR3 contains 17 residues. The V gene lost 0 bases and the J gene lost 1 base, with 12 bases spanning the gap. In germline, CDR1 is LGHNA, CDR2 YNFKEQ. CDR3 in amino acids: CASSQEPALVNTGELFF. CDR3 nucleotide sequence: TGTGCCAGCAGCCAAGAACCCGCCCTAGTGAACACCGGGGAGCTGTTTTTT.

The chain uses TRBV4-3 and TRBJ2-2, with 11 bases aligning to TRBD2. This CDR3 has 15 amino acids. The V and J ends lost 2 bases and 7 bases, in that order; junction bases with no gene match: 3. Germline CDR1 and CDR2: LGHNA and YSLEER. CDR3 protein: CASSQQLAGVGELFF. Written as DNA, the CDR3 is TGCGCCAGCAGCCAACAACTAGCGGGAGTCGGGGAGCTGTTTTTT.

This clone was recorded a few times. The genes are TRBV13 and TRBJ1-5; TRBD1 aligns across 7 bases. The CDR3 contains 14 residues. CDR1 and CDR2 from the germline V gene are PRHDT and FYEKMQ (reference sequence). The ends lost 4 bases at V and 4 bases at J; junction bases unmatched: 4. CDR3 loop: CASSSGQENQPQHF. The DNA for the CDR3 is TGTGCCAGCAGCTCCGGACAGGAAAATCAGCCCCAGCATTTT.

The table lists this clone with a count of one. The rearrangement links TRBV7-9 to TRBJ2-1; D is possibly TRBD2 (5 bases). Germline loops: CDR1 SEHNR, CDR2 FQNEAQ (reference sequence). This CDR3 comprises 15 residues. Deletions cut 4 bases from V and 10 bases from J, with 20 bases between. CDR3 coding DNA: TGTGCCAGCAGCTCCGATATCCAAGGGAGAGGGGAGCAGTTCTTC. It specifies CASSSDIQGRGEQFF.

The rearrangement uses TRBV5-4 and TRBJ2-1; the match to TRBD2 covers 9 bases. With 1 base clipped from V and 3 bases from J, the junction kept 5 bases outside the gene matches. The CDR3 sequence is 16 residues long. The V gene's germline CDR1 is SGHNT and CDR2 YYREEE (reference sequence). The CDR3: CASSLWGSGSYNEQFF. The CDR3 DNA reads as TGTGCCAGCAGCTTGTGGGGTAGCGGGAGCTACAATGAGCAGTTCTTC.

The rearrangement links TRBV6-1 to TRBJ2-3; D gene unclear. Germline V gives CDR1 MNHNS, CDR2 SASEGT. The CDR3 runs 15 residues. The ends were cut back, 1 base at V and 2 bases at J, with 10 bases in the middle. The CDR3 bases are TGTGCCAGCAGTGAAGGGTCCAGAATCACAGATACGCAGTATTTT. It codes for CASSEGSRITDTQYF.

V usage is TRBV25-1 and J usage is TRBJ2-3, with TRBD2 identical over 10 bases. The CDR3 extends over 16 amino acids. Trimming cost V 6 bases and J 3 bases; bases outside gene matches: 9. Germline V lookup: CDR1 MGHDK, CDR2 SYGVNS. This CDR3 is CASSLRAGGPTDTQYF. The CDR3, as DNA: TGTGCCAGCAGCCTAAGAGCGGGAGGGCCTACAGATACGCAGTATTTT.

The chain couples TRBV27 to TRBJ2-1; TRBD2 matches 7 bases. The CDR3 runs to 14 residues. Losses at the gene ends were 2 bases for V and 7 bases for J; bases not matched to a gene: 5. CDR1 and CDR2 (germline): MNHEY, SMNVEV (reference sequence). CDR3 protein: CASSLRLAINEQFF. The CDR3 coding sequence is TGTGCCAGCAGTTTACGACTAGCTATAAATGAGCAGTTCTTC.

This sequence joins TRBV7-6 and TRBJ2-7, with D maybe TRBD1 (6 bases). CDR3 length equals 14 residues. CDR1 and CDR2 (germline): SGHVS, FNYEAQ. V was pared by 1 base and J by 5 bases, with 12 bases between. CDR3 residues: CASSLGRGVDEQYF. The CDR3 nucleotides read TGTGCCAGCAGCTTAGGCAGGGGAGTTGACGAGCAGTACTTC. The variable domain in full, with the rest retrieved from reference TRBV7-6 and TRBJ2-7, is GAGVSQSPRYKVTKRGQDVALRCDPISGHVSLYWYRQALGQGPEFLTYFNYEAQQDKSGLPNDRFSAERPEGSISTLTIQRTEQRDSAMYRCASSLGRGVDEQYFGPGTRLTVT.

V and J are TRBV27 and TRBJ1-5; TRBD1 might be the D (5 bases). The CDR3 runs 18 residues. Trimming took off 2 bases at V and 3 bases at J, with 20 bases between the two ends. Germline values: CDR1 MNHEY, CDR2 SMNVEV (reference sequence). The CDR3 loop is CASSLPFFSTALNQPQHF. CDR3 bases: TGTGCCAGCAGTTTACCTTTTTTCTCGACAGCTCTCAATCAGCCCCAGCATTTT.

This clone has only a few counts. V and J are TRBV6-1 and TRBJ2-7, with TRBD2 as a possible D gene (6 bases). V shed 0 bases and J shed 3 bases, with 15 bases lying between them. Germline CDR1 MNHNS, CDR2 SASEGT. This CDR3 has 16 amino acids. CDR3 in amino acids: CASSEALRGTLYEQYF. The CDR3 nucleotides read TGTGCCAGCAGTGAAGCGCTTCGAGGGACTCTCTACGAGCAGTACTTC.

This clone was seen more than once but under ten times. The J gene is TRBJ1-2, the V gene TRBV4-2; D gene uncertain. This CDR3 has 15 residues. V lost 0 bases and J lost 7, with 15 bases in between. CDR1 is LGHNA, CDR2 YNFKEQ, per germline. The CDR3 region is CASSQDKATAVGYTF. The CDR3 DNA follows: TGTGCCAGCAGCCAAGATAAGGCGACGGCGGTTGGCTACACCTTC.

The chain uses TRBV19 and TRBJ1-3; no reliable D call. V lost 6 bases and J 0 bases, leaving 9 bases between the germline ends. CDR1 is LNHDA, CDR2 SQIVND, per germline (reference sequence). The CDR3 length is 14 residues. CDR3 bases: TGTGCCAGTAGAACTCGGAGCTCTGGAAACACCATATATTTT. It encodes CASRTRSSGNTIYF.

The rearrangement joins TRBV4-2 to TRBJ2-2; 10 positions agree with TRBD2. From germline, CDR1 is LGHNA and CDR2 YNFKEQ. The junction had 8 bases not matched to a gene; V was cut back by 3 bases and J by 1 base. This CDR3 contains 18 residues. CDR3 loop: CASSQEHGLAVNTGELFF. Here the CDR3 DNA reads TGTGCCAGCAGCCAGGAGCACGGACTAGCGGTGAACACCGGGGAGCTGTTTTTT.

J is TRBJ2-7 and V is TRBV10-2, with 7 bases identical to TRBD1. With 6 bases clipped from V and 10 bases from J, the junction kept 6 bases outside the gene matches. The CDR3 has 11 amino acids. Per germline, CDR1 WSHSY and CDR2 SAAADI. The CDR3 nucleotides are TGCGCCAGCAGCGACCGACAGGGCCAGTACTTC. Translated, it gives CASSDRQGQYF.

This clone has a handful of counts. The V gene is TRBV7-9, the J gene TRBJ1-5; 10 bases agree with TRBD1. The germline V gene encodes CDR1 SEHNR and CDR2 FQNEAQ (reference sequence). The CDR3 length is 14 residues. J was trimmed by 3 bases and V by 10 bases; bases with no gene match: 6. In nucleotides, the CDR3 is TGTGCCACCTCGGGACAGGGGCTCAATCAGCCCCAGCATTTT. Protein: CATSGQGLNQPQHF.

The V and J genes are TRBV7-9 and TRBJ2-5; 11 bases map to TRBD2. The CDR3 consists of 15 residues. CDR1 is SEHNR, CDR2 FQNEAQ, per germline (reference sequence). With 5 bases clipped from V and 1 base from J, the junction kept 3 bases outside the gene matches. This chain's CDR3 is CASSQGLAAQETQYF. DNA of the CDR3: TGTGCCAGCAGCCAGGGACTAGCGGCCCAAGAGACCCAGTACTTC.

This clone was recorded many times. The V gene is TRBV27, the J gene TRBJ2-2; 8 bases map to TRBD1. The CDR3 length is 16 residues. The V segment lost 6 bases and the J segment 1 base; nucleotides outside the gene matches: 7. CDR1 is MNHEY and CDR2 is SMNVEV in the germline V gene (reference sequence). The CDR3 sequence is CASRSWTGRNTGELFF. The CDR3 DNA sequence: TGTGCCAGCAGATCCTGGACAGGGAGGAACACCGGGGAGCTGTTTTTT.

This clone has just a few counts. V and J are TRBV5-6 and TRBJ1-2, with no clear D. Deletions cut 4 bases from V and 5 bases from J, with 12 bases between. The germline V gene encodes CDR1 SGHDT and CDR2 YYEEEE. The CDR3 contains 13 residues. This CDR3 is CASSVDSTYGYTF. The CDR3 nucleotides read TGTGCCAGCAGCGTGGACTCAACGTATGGCTACACCTTC.